The 27 T cell receptor beta chains given below trace back to one sample, sequenced in a study of beta chain features in type 1 diabetes. The study, taken as a whole, reports: Researchers report that Type 1 diabetes patients had moderately but significantly shorter TCRB CDR3s across all four CD4+ subsets.

These receptors' targets are unknown. The study reverse transcribed the entire isolated RNA, so it sequenced expressed TCRB transcripts. Method: immunoSEQ multiplex PCR; TCRdb's copy keeps in-frame clones and lacks some. There are approximately 250,000 clones in the sample; roughly a quarter occur only once, and over 0.01% lies in the top ten. Sequenced: naive CD4+ T cells from blood. Receptors originate from a woman aged 25 to 39 with type 1 diabetes.

The chain combines TRBV29-1 with TRBJ1-1, with 7 positions matching TRBD1. The CDR3 contains 14 residues. V lost 7 bases, J lost 0 bases, and 8 bases stayed unmatched. Germline V gives CDR1 SQVTM, CDR2 ANQGSEA. DNA for the CDR3: TGCAGCGGGAGGGGACAGCCGATGAACACTGAAGCTTTCTTT. Translating it yields CSGRGQPMNTEAFF.

The chain combines TRBV7-2 with TRBJ2-5; maybe TRBD2 (5 bases). V was cut by 5 bases and J by 0 bases, with 25 bases left in between. This CDR3 is built from 19 residues. In germline, CDR1 is SGHTA, CDR2 FQGNSA. CDR3 protein: CASSISSSLVGRYQETQYF. CDR3 nucleotide sequence: TGTGCCAGCAGCATTAGTTCGTCGTTGGTTGGGAGATACCAAGAGACCCAGTACTTC.

A few counts support this clone. This chain connects TRBV2 to TRBJ2-7; perhaps TRBD2 as D (6 bases). V lost 3 bases, J lost 2 bases, and 14 bases lay in between. Germline values: CDR1 SNHLY, CDR2 FYNNEI. There are 15 residues in the CDR3. CDR3 in amino acids: CASSDPGLSAYEQYF. The DNA for the CDR3 is TGTGCCAGCAGTGACCCGGGACTCAGCGCCTACGAGCAGTACTTC. Full variable domain (missing parts from reference TRBV2 and TRBJ2-7): EPEVTQTPSHQVTQMGQEVILRCVPISNHLYFYWYRQILGQKVEFLVSFYNNEISEKSEIFDDQFSVERPDGSNFTLKIRSTKLEDSAMYFCASSDPGLSAYEQYFGPGTRLTVT.

The chain combines TRBV5-1 with TRBJ1-5; 7 positions agree with TRBD1. Germline V gene lookup returns CDR1 SGHRS and CDR2 YFSETQ. V shed 0 bases, J shed 5 bases, and the junction held 2 bases outside the gene matches. The CDR3 covers 14 residues. This chain's CDR3 is CASSLEGGDQPQHF. As DNA, the CDR3 is TGCGCCAGCAGCTTGGAAGGGGGCGATCAGCCCCAGCATTTT.

This clone was found a few times. The V and J genes are TRBV10-3 and TRBJ1-1, with D maybe TRBD1 (5 bases). CDR3 length equals 12 residues. Germline CDR1 is ENHRY and CDR2 is SYGVKD. V dropped 6 bases and J dropped 9 bases, with 14 bases sitting between them. The CDR3 loop is CAIRGLGYQAFF. The CDR3 bases are TGTGCCATCAGGGGACTCGGGTACCAAGCTTTCTTT.

This clone was observed a few times. V gene TRBV7-3 combines with J gene TRBJ2-1; 9 positions match TRBD1. Germline CDR1 is SGHTA and CDR2 is FQGTGA. The CDR3 has 17 amino acids. Losses at the gene ends were 0 bases for V and 7 bases for J; bases not matched to a gene: 10. For the CDR3, the DNA is TGTGCCAGCAGCTTAACCGAGGGACAGGGAGTGTGGAATGAGCAGTTCTTC. Translated: CASSLTEGQGVWNEQFF.

The rearrangement uses TRBV7-9 and TRBJ2-3; the D gene is possibly TRBD1 (6 bases). CDR1 is SEHNR and CDR2 is FQNEAQ in the germline V gene (reference sequence). Trimming shortened V by 5 bases and J by 0 bases, and 12 bases separated the two germline ends. CDR3 size: 15 residues. CDR3 in DNA: TGTGCCAGCAGCCCCGGGACAACTAGCACAGATACGCAGTATTTT. This gives the protein CASSPGTTSTDTQYF.

The CDR3 loop is CASSQESAIFTDTQYF. In DNA, the CDR3 is TGTGCCAGCAGCCAAGAAAGCGCGATCTTCACAGATACGCAGTATTTT. The gene calls are TRBV4-2 and TRBJ2-3; D call uncertain. The CDR3 length is 16 residues. Germline V gene data show CDR1 as LGHNA and CDR2 as YNFKEQ. The ends were cut back, 0 bases at V and 2 bases at J, with 12 bases in the middle.

This clone was seen more than once but under ten times. This chain connects TRBV9 to TRBJ2-5; 7 bases line up with TRBD1. The germline CDR1 and CDR2 sequences are SGDLS and YYNGEE. The CDR3 extends over 14 amino acids. V shed 3 bases, J shed 4 bases, and the junction held 6 bases outside the gene matches. CDR3 sequence: CASSEGASGETQYF. The CDR3 nucleotides read TGTGCCAGCAGCGAGGGGGCTAGTGGAGAGACCCAGTACTTC. Full variable domain (missing parts from reference TRBV9 and TRBJ2-5): DSGVTQTPKHLITATGQRVTLRCSPRSGDLSVYWYQQSLDQGLQFLIQYYNGEERAKGNILERFSAQQFPDLHSELNLSSLELGDSALYFCASSEGASGETQYFGPGTRLLVL.

In its sample, this clone was seen once. This chain links TRBV30 with TRBJ2-5; TRBD2 matches 10 bases. The CDR3 length is 16 residues. Trimming cost V 0 bases and J 5 bases; bases outside gene matches: 9. The germline V gene has CDR1 GTSNPN and CDR2 SVGIG (reference sequence). The chain's CDR3 is CAWSVSGRADGETQYF. In DNA form, the CDR3 reads TGTGCCTGGAGTGTCAGCGGGAGGGCTGATGGTGAGACCCAGTACTTC.

The V call is TRBV20-1, the J call TRBJ2-3, with no clear D. CDR1 is DFQATT, CDR2 SNEGSKA, per germline (reference sequence). CDR3 length: 11 amino acids. V lost 7 bases to trimming and J lost 6 bases, with 11 bases between them. The CDR3 region has the DNA TGCAGTGGTAAGCTCGTCGATACGCAGTATTTT. It yields the protein CSGKLVDTQYF.

The CDR3 DNA reads TGTGCCAGCAGCTTAGTGGGCAGGGAAGATACGCAGTATTTT. Its translation: CASSLVGREDTQYF. J is TRBJ2-3 and V is TRBV7-9; tentative D call: TRBD1 (5 bases). The V gene lost 1 base and the J gene lost 5 bases, with 10 bases spanning the gap. There are 14 residues in the CDR3. The germline V gene has CDR1 SEHNR and CDR2 FQNEAQ (reference sequence). The full variable domain, with the rest looked up from reference TRBV7-9 and TRBJ2-3, is DTGVSQNPRHKITKRGQNVTFRCDPISEHNRLYWYRQTLGQGPEFLTYFQNEAQLEKSRLLSDRFSAERPKGSFSTLEIQRTEQGDSAMYLCASSLVGREDTQYFGPGTRLTVL.

V and J are TRBV7-8 and TRBJ2-3; TRBD1 aligns across 7 bases. The ends lost 5 bases at V and 6 bases at J; junction bases unmatched: 11. Germline CDR1 and CDR2: SGHVS and FQNEAQ. The CDR3 has 15 residues. CDR3 sequence (DNA): TGTGCCAGCAGCGCCAATACAGGGGCGCTGGATACGCAGTATTTT. Translated, it gives CASSANTGALDTQYF.

V usage is TRBV11-1 and J usage is TRBJ2-1, with TRBD2 identical over 9 bases. Germline-derived CDR1 and CDR2 are SGHAT and FQDESV (reference sequence). There are 14 residues in the CDR3. The V gene end was trimmed by 2 bases and the J gene end by 12 bases; junction bases not matched to a gene: 8. The CDR3 bases are TGTGCCAGCAGCTTACTACTAGCGGGTAGGTCGCAGTTCTTC. It translates to CASSLLLAGRSQFF.

This clone occurred a few times. Here the CDR3 DNA reads TGCAGCGTTGGACAGGCGGAGAACACTGAAGCTTTCTTT. Its translation: CSVGQAENTEAFF. The gene calls are TRBV29-1 and TRBJ1-1; tentatively, D is TRBD1 (6 bases). The CDR3 length is 13 residues. Germline V gene sequence: CDR1 SQVTM, CDR2 ANQGSEA. V lost 4 bases and J 1 base, leaving 10 bases between the germline ends.

This chain connects TRBV7-9 to TRBJ1-1; a possible D gene is TRBD1 (5 bases). V was clipped by 4 bases and J by 7 bases, with 10 bases between them. The CDR3 runs 12 residues. From germline, CDR1 is SEHNR and CDR2 FQNEAQ (reference sequence). Here the CDR3 DNA reads TGTGCCAGCAGCTACAGGACGGATGAAGCTTTCTTT. It translates to CASSYRTDEAFF.

The genes are TRBV6-5 and TRBJ2-3; D possibly corresponds to TRBD2 (5 bases). The V end was cut by 0 bases, the J end by 7 bases, with 8 bases between. The CDR3 is made up of 13 amino acids. CDR1 and CDR2 (germline): MNHEY, SVGAGI. CDR3 protein: CASSYSRENTQYF. DNA of the CDR3: TGTGCCAGCAGTTACTCGAGGGAGAATACGCAGTATTTT.

This clone was counted a few times. The gene calls are TRBV15 and TRBJ2-1, with 8 bases identical to TRBD2. The CDR3 runs 16 residues. The germline V gene encodes CDR1 LNHNV and CDR2 YYDKDF (reference sequence). Unmatched junction bases numbered 2, after V lost 1 base and J lost 0 bases. This chain's CDR3 is CATSRVSGSSYNEQFF. CDR3 sequence (DNA): TGTGCCACCAGCAGAGTCAGCGGGAGCTCCTACAATGAGCAGTTCTTC. Full variable domain (outside the CDR3, taken from reference TRBV15 and TRBJ2-1): DAMVIQNPRYQVTQFGKPVTLSCSQTLNHNVMYWYQQKSSQAPKLLFHYYDKDFNNEADTPDNFQSRRPNTSFCFLDIRSPGLGDTAMYLCATSRVSGSSYNEQFFGPGTRLTVL.

V and J are TRBV2 and TRBJ2-6; maybe TRBD2 (5 bases). The CDR3 consists of 13 residues. Germline V CDR1 and CDR2: SNHLY, FYNNEI. V shed 7 bases and J shed 3 bases, with 7 bases lying between them. The CDR3 is CASIRGGANVLTF. DNA for the CDR3: TGTGCCAGCATTCGGGGTGGGGCCAACGTCCTGACTTTC.

The chain joins TRBV30 to TRBJ1-1; TRBD1 aligns across 7 bases. The trim removed 8 bases at V and 1 base at J, leaving 4 bases unmatched. The CDR3 sequence is 12 residues long. Germline CDR1 is GTSNPN and CDR2 is SVGIG (reference sequence). CDR3 protein: CAQGDRNTEAFF. CDR3 nucleotide sequence: TGTGCCCAAGGGGACAGGAACACTGAAGCTTTCTTT.

In its sample, this clone was seen a few times. V and J are TRBV6-5 and TRBJ1-1; 7 nucleotides match TRBD1. The junction had 0 bases not matched to a gene; V was cut back by 4 bases and J by 1 base. CDR3 size: 13 residues. The V gene's germline CDR1 is MNHEY and CDR2 SVGAGI. The CDR3 is CASSWTGNTEAFF. CDR3 bases: TGTGCCAGCAGTTGGACAGGGAACACTGAAGCTTTCTTT.

The sample holds a few counts of this clone. V is TRBV2 and J is TRBJ1-1; 7 bases line up with TRBD1. The germline gives CDR1 SNHLY, CDR2 FYNNEI. This CDR3 is built from 12 residues. Trimming at V came to 6 bases and at J to 4 bases, leaving 2 bases not matched to a gene. The DNA for the CDR3 is TGTGCCAGCAGGCAGGGGGTCACTGAAGCTTTCTTT. Translation: CASRQGVTEAFF. Using reference TRBV2 and TRBJ1-1 for the parts outside the CDR3, the full variable domain is EPEVTQTPSHQVTQMGQEVILRCVPISNHLYFYWYRQILGQKVEFLVSFYNNEISEKSEIFDDQFSVERPDGSNFTLKIRSTKLEDSAMYFCASRQGVTEAFFGQGTRLTVV.

This clone has just one count. The chain uses TRBV5-1 and TRBJ2-7; the match to TRBD2 covers 7 bases. Germline CDR1 is SGHRS and CDR2 is YFSETQ. Trimming at V came to 0 bases and at J to 5 bases, leaving 8 bases not matched to a gene. The CDR3 sequence is 15 residues long. CDR3 residues: CASSLARPGGDEQYF. In nucleotides, the CDR3 is TGCGCCAGCAGCTTGGCCAGGCCGGGAGGCGACGAGCAGTACTTC.

The V and J genes are TRBV7-9 and TRBJ1-2; 10 nucleotides line up with TRBD1. The junction had 7 bases not matched to a gene; V was cut back by 5 bases and J by 7 bases. The CDR3 contains 14 residues. Per germline, CDR1 SEHNR and CDR2 FQNEAQ (reference sequence). The CDR3, as DNA: TGTGCCAGCAGCAGCAGACAGGGGGCGGTTGGCTACACCTTC. It is translated as CASSSRQGAVGYTF.

This chain uses TRBV18 with TRBJ2-5, with D uncertain. V lost 0 bases, J lost 2 bases, and 4 bases lay in between. Germline V gene sequence: CDR1 KGHSH, CDR2 LQKENI. The CDR3 spans 13 residues. CDR3 bases: TGTGCCAGCTCACCACCGCAGCAAGAGACCCAGTACTTC. Translated, it gives CASSPPQQETQYF.

The chain links TRBV6-6 to TRBJ2-4; D is unclear. The ends were cut back, 7 bases at V and 0 bases at J, with 10 bases in the middle. Per germline, CDR1 MNHNY and CDR2 SVGAGI (reference sequence). This CDR3 region has 14 residues. The CDR3 region has the DNA TGTGCCAGCACCCCCCGTATAGCCAAAAACATTCAGTACTTC. Translating gives CASTPRIAKNIQYF.

This clone was found a few times. The V call is TRBV7-3, the J call TRBJ2-7; 10 nucleotides align to TRBD1. Looked up from germline, CDR1 is SGHTA and CDR2 is FQGTGA. This CDR3 comprises 13 residues. V was clipped by 9 bases and J by 4 bases; unmatched bases: 6. CDR3 in amino acids: CASARTGGYEQYF. CDR3 in DNA: TGTGCCAGTGCCAGGACAGGGGGTTACGAGCAGTACTTC.